Listed here are 2 T cell receptor beta chains from one sample, sequenced in a study of cytomegalovirus exposure and HLA in healthy donors. Use of 60 Vbeta and 13 Jbeta primers characterized the PCR. Only in-frame clones appear in the TCRdb table, and some are missing; sequencing was by immunoSEQ multiplex PCR. The sample includes about 160,000 clones, 85% of them seen just once. The specimen was PBMCs. Source of these receptors: a man aged 18 to 29 in good health and CMV-seropositive.

This clone was seen only once. The chain carries TRBV9 and TRBJ1-1, with TRBD1 as a possible D gene (5 bases). V lost 4 bases, J lost 4 bases, and 17 bases lay in between. The germline V gene has CDR1 SGDLS and CDR2 YYNGEE. There are 15 residues in the CDR3. This CDR3 is CASSRGEGRGTEAFF. The CDR3, as DNA: TGTGCCAGCAGCCGGGGGGAGGGGCGAGGCACTGAAGCTTTCTTT. Full variable domain (missing parts from reference TRBV9 and TRBJ1-1): DSGVTQTPKHLITATGQRVTLRCSPRSGDLSVYWYQQSLDQGLQFLIQYYNGEERAKGNILERFSAQQFPDLHSELNLSSLELGDSALYFCASSRGEGRGTEAFFGQGTRLTVV.

The CDR3 DNA reads TGTGCCAGCAGTATGACAGGGGTCCCCGGGGAGCTGTTTTTT. Its translation is CASSMTGVPGELFF. This chain uses TRBV6-1 with TRBJ2-2; 8 bases map to TRBD1. Unmatched junction bases numbered 5, after V lost 5 bases and J lost 6 bases. The CDR3 is 14 residues long. Germline-derived CDR1 and CDR2 are MNHNS and SASEGT.